This entry lists 7 T cell receptor beta chains sequenced from one sample in a study of blood T cells in healthy people across ages. Using a J-beta primer mix together with a sample-barcoded 5' primer, a second PCR was run for roughly 7 to 12 cycles. Each CDR3 protein gets one entry after TCRdb re-called the 5' RACE reads with MiXCR. The table lists about 1.4 million distinct CDR3 sequences, approximately 63% of them singletons. The sequenced material came from blood. The source is a man aged 18 to 35 in good health.

Comment on this clonotype: This may arise from a read error, as a much more abundant clone is one base away. The CDR3 region is CASSDTGRAEGETQYF. In nucleotides, the CDR3 is TGTGCCAGCTCTGATACGGGACGAGCGGAGGGGGAGACCCAGTACTTC. V and J are TRBV12-3 or TRBV12-4 and TRBJ2-5; tentative D call: TRBD2 (6 bases). Trimming cost V 8 bases and J 5 bases, with 24 bases left between them. CDR3 length: 16 amino acids.

This chain links TRBV18 with TRBJ2-1; TRBD1 might be the D (5 bases). The J call may be wrong; the DNA end is better matched by TRBJ2-7. CDR1 and CDR2 from the germline V gene are KGHSH and LQKENI. The CDR3 covers 14 residues. This chain's CDR3 is CASSPRDSYNEQYF. The CDR3 region has the DNA TGTGCCAGCTCACCACGTGACAGCTACAATGAGCAGTACTTC.

This clonotype has just a few counts. The rearrangement uses TRBV20-1 and TRBJ2-7; possible D gene TRBD1, 6 bases. Germline-derived CDR1 and CDR2 are DFQATT and SNEGSKA (reference sequence). The V end was cut by 1 base, the J end by 3 bases, with 13 bases between. The length of the CDR3 is 14 residues. The CDR3 loop is CSARGERDNYEQYF. The CDR3 nucleotides are TGCAGTGCTAGAGGGGAAAGGGACAACTACGAGCAGTACTTC.

This clonotype was detected only once. The gene calls are TRBV7-9 and TRBJ1-1, with D unclear. Trimming took off 5 bases at V and 3 bases at J, with 19 bases between the two ends. Looked up from germline, CDR1 is SEHNR and CDR2 is FQNEAQ (reference sequence). This CDR3 has 16 amino acids. The CDR3 sequence is CASSERPQRADTEAFF. CDR3 nucleotides: TGTGCCAGCAGCGAAAGACCCCAGCGGGCGGACACTGAAGCTTTCTTT.

The chain combines TRBV29-1 with TRBJ2-5; possible D gene TRBD1, 6 bases. The V gene lost 1 base and the J gene lost 11 bases, with 17 bases spanning the gap. There are 13 residues in the CDR3. Germline V lookup: CDR1 SQVTM, CDR2 ANQGSEA. This chain's CDR3 is CSVEVQGKAEQYF. DNA of the CDR3: TGCAGCGTTGAAGTACAGGGTAAGGCTGAGCAGTACTTC.

V gene TRBV7-9 combines with J gene TRBJ1-5, with D unresolved. Germline CDR1 is SEHNR and CDR2 is FQNEAQ (reference sequence). Trimming removed 5 bases at V and 7 bases at J, with 9 bases between. CDR3 length: 12 residues. CDR3: CASSRDRQPQHF. The CDR3 DNA reads TGTGCCAGCAGCCGCGATAGGCAGCCCCAGCATTTT.

V is TRBV15 and J is TRBJ2-7; D perhaps matches TRBD1 (5 bases). CDR1 is LNHNV and CDR2 is YYDKDF in the germline V gene (reference sequence). Trimming took off 3 bases at V and 5 bases at J, with 20 bases between the two ends. The CDR3 is 16 residues long. In DNA form, the CDR3 reads TGTGCCACCAGCAGGTATAAAACAGGAGTTGGCGACGAGCAGTACTTC. Translating it yields CATSRYKTGVGDEQYF.